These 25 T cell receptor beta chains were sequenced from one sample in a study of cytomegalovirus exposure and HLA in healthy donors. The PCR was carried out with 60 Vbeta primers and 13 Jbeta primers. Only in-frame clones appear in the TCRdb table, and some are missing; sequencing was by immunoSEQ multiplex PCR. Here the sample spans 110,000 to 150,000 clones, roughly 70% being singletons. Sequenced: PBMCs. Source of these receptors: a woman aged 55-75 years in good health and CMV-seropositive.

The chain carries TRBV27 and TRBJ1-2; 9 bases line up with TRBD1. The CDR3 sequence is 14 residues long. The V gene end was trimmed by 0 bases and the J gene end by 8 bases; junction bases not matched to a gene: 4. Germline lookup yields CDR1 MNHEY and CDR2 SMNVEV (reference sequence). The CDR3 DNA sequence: TGTGCCAGCAGTTTATCCCCGGACAGGGGAGGCTACACCTTC. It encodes CASSLSPDRGGYTF.

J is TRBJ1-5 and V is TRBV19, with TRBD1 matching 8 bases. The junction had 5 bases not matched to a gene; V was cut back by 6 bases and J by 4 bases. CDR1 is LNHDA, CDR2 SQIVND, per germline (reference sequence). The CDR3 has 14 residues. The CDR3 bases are TGTGCCAGTAGCGCGGACAGGGTGAATCAGCCCCAGCATTTT. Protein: CASSADRVNQPQHF.

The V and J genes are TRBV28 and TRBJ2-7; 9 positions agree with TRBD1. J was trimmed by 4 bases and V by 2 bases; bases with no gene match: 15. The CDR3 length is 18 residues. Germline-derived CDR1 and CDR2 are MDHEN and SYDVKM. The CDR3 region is CASSLALGRGQGIYEQYF. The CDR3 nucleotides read TGTGCCAGCAGTTTAGCCTTAGGAAGGGGACAGGGAATATACGAGCAGTACTTC.

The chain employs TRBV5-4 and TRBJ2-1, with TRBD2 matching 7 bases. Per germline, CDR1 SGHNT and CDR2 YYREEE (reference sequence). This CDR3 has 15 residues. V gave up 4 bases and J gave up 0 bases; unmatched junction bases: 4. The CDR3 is CASSPGLGSYNEQFF. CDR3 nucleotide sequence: TGTGCCAGCAGCCCAGGACTAGGCTCCTACAATGAGCAGTTCTTC.

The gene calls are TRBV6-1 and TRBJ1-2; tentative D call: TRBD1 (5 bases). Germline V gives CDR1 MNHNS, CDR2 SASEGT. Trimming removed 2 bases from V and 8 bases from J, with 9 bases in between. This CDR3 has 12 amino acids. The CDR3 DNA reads TGTGCCAGCAGTGAACTCAGGGAAGGCTACACCTTC. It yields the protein CASSELREGYTF.

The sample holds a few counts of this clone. This CDR3 is CASGGMNTEAFF. DNA of the CDR3: TGTGCCAGCGGAGGAATGAACACTGAAGCTTTCTTT. The chain is built from TRBV2 and TRBJ1-1; D unresolved. Germline V gene data show CDR1 as SNHLY and CDR2 as FYNNEI. This CDR3 is 12 amino acids long. The V end lost 8 bases, the J end lost 0 bases, and 7 bases lay between the germline ends.

For the CDR3, the DNA is TGTGCCATCAGAGGGACAGTGAGAGGTACTGAAGCTTTCTTT. Translating gives CAIRGTVRGTEAFF. J is TRBJ1-1 and V is TRBV10-3; 7 positions agree with TRBD1. CDR3 length: 14 residues. Germline V gives CDR1 ENHRY, CDR2 SYGVKD. With 6 bases clipped from V and 5 bases from J, the junction kept 9 bases outside the gene matches.

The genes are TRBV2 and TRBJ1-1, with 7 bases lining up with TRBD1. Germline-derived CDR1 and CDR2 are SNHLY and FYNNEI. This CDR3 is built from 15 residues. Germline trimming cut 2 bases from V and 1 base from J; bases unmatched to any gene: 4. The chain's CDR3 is CASSEQGVRNTEAFF. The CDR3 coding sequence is TGTGCCAGCAGTGAACAGGGGGTGAGGAACACTGAAGCTTTCTTT.

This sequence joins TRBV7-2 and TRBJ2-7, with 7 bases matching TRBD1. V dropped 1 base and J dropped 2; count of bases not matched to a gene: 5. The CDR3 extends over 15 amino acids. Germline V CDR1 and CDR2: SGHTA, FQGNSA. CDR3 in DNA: TGTGCCAGCAGCTTAGGCAGGGGGATCCCCTACGAGCAGTACTTC. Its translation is CASSLGRGIPYEQYF.

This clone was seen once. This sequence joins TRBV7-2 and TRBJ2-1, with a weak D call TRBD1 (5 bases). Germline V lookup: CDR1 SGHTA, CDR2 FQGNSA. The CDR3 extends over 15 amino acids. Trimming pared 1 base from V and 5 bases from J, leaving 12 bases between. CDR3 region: CASSLGGGQNNEQFF. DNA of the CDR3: TGTGCCAGCAGCTTAGGCGGCGGACAAAACAATGAGCAGTTCTTC.

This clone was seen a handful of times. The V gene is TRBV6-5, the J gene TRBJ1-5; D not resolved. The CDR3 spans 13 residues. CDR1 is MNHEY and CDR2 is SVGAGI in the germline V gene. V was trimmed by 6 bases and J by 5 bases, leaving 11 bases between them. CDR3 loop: CASRSERDQPQHF. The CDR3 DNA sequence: TGTGCCAGCAGATCAGAGAGGGATCAGCCCCAGCATTTT.

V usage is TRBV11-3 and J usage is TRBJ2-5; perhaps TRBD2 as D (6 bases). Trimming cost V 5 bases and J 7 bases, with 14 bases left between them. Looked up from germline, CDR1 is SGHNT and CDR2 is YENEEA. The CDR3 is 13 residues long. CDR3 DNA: TGTGCCAGCAGCGAGGCGCGGGAAGGGACCCAGTACTTC. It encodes CASSEAREGTQYF.

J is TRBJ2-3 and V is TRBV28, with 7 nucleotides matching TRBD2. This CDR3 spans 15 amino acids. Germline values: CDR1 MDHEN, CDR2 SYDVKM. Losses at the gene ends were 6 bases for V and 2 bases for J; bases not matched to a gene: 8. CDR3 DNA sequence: TGTGCCAGCAGCCTAACCGGGACTAACACAGATACGCAGTATTTT. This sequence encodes CASSLTGTNTDTQYF.

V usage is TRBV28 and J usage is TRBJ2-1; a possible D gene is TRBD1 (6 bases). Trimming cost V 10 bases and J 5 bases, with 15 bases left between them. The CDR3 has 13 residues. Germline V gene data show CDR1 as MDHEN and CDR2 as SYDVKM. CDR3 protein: CATLTGIHNEQFF. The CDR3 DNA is TGTGCCACCCTCACAGGGATCCACAATGAGCAGTTCTTC. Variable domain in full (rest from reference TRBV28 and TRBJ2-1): DVKVTQSSRYLVKRTGEKVFLECVQDMDHENMFWYRQDPGLGLRLIYFSYDVKMKEKGDIPEGYSVSREKKERFSLILESASTNQTSMYLCATLTGIHNEQFFGPGTRLTVL.

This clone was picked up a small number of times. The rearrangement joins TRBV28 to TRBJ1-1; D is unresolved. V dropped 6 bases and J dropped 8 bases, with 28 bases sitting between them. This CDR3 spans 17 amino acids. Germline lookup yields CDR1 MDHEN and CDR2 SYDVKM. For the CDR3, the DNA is TGTGCCAGCAGCCGCCCTCGCCCGGACGGGAGAGTTGTAGAAGCTTTCTTT. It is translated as CASSRPRPDGRVVEAFF.

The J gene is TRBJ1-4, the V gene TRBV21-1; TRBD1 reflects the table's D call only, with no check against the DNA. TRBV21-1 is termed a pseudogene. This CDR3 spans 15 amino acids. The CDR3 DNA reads TGTGCCAGCAGCAAAGTCAGGGACAGGACGAAAAAACTGTTTTTT. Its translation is CASSKVRDRTKKLFF.

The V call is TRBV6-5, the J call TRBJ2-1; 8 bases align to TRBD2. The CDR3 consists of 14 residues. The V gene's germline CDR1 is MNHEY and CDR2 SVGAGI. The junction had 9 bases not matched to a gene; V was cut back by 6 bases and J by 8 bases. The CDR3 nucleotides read TGTGCCAGCAGCCGTGGGGCGGGAGGTCATGAGCAGTTCTTC. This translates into CASSRGAGGHEQFF.

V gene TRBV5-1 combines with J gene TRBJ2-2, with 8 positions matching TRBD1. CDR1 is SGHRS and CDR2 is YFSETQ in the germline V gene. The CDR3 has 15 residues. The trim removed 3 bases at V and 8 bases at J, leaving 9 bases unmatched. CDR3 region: CASSYRTGSAGELFF. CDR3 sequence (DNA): TGCGCCAGCAGCTACCGGACAGGGTCGGCGGGGGAGCTGTTTTTT.

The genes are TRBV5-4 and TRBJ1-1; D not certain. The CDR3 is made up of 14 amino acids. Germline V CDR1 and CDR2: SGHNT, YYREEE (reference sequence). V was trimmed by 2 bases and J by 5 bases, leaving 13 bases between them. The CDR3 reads CASSLTPTRTEAFF. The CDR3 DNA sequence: TGTGCCAGCAGCTTAACTCCCACGAGAACTGAAGCTTTCTTT.

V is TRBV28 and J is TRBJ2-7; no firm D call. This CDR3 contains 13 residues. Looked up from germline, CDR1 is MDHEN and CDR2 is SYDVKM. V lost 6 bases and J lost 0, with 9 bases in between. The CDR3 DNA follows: TGTGCCAGCAGCCCCAGAAACTCCTACGAGCAGTACTTC. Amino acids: CASSPRNSYEQYF.

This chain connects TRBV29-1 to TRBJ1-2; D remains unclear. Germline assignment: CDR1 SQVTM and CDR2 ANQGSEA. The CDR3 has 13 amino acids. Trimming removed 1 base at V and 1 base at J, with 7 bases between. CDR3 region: CSVEVQNNYGYTF. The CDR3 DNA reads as TGCAGCGTTGAAGTGCAGAATAACTATGGCTACACCTTC.

Here the CDR3 reads CAWRDSYEQYF. CDR3 sequence (DNA): TGTGCCTGGAGGGACAGCTACGAGCAGTACTTC. V and J are TRBV30 and TRBJ2-7, with a possible D match to TRBD1 (6 bases). The V end lost 3 bases, the J end lost 3 bases, and 6 bases lay between the germline ends. The CDR3 is 11 residues long. Germline V gives CDR1 GTSNPN, CDR2 SVGIG (reference sequence). Drawing the rest from reference TRBV30 and TRBJ2-7, the complete variable domain is SQTIHQWPATLVQPVGSPLSLECTVEGTSNPNLYWYRQAAGRGLQLLFYSVGIGQISSEVPQNLSASRPQDRQFILSSKKLLLSDSGFYLCAWRDSYEQYFGPGTRLTVT.

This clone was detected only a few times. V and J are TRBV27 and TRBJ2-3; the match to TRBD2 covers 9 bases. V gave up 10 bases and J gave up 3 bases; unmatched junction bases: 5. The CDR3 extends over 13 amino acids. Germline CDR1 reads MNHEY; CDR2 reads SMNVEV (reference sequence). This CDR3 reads CAIKREATDTQYF. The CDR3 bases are TGTGCCATCAAGCGGGAGGCTACAGATACGCAGTATTTT.

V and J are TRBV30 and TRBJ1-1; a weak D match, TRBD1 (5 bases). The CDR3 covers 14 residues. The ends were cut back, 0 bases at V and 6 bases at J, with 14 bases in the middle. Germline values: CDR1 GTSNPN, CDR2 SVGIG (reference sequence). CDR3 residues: CAWSVPKGRAEAFF. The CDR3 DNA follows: TGTGCCTGGAGTGTACCCAAGGGCAGGGCTGAAGCTTTCTTT.

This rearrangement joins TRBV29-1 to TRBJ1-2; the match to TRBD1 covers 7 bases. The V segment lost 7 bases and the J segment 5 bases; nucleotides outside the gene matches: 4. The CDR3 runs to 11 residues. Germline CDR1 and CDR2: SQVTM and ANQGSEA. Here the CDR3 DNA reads TGCAGCGGACAGGGTTTTTATGGCTACACCTTC. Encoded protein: CSGQGFYGYTF.